The 24 T cell receptor beta chains reported below all come from one sample, sequenced in a study of neoadjuvant nivolumab and ipilimumab in lung cancer (dated by TCRdb to between 2020 and 2021). In the paper's terms, the time point label means: at surgical resection after neoadjuvant nivolumab +/- ipilimumab. Preparation of the library involved the immunoSEQ multiplex PCR assay. In its TCRdb copy, this immuneACCESS table keeps in-frame sequences only and misses some clones. Where compared with another copy, unresolved V genes explain less than half of these, and the others have no known cause. This sample is represented by more than 25,000 clones; roughly four fifths of them were singletons. The ten top clones hold 7.5% to 10% of the sample. Source: tumor tissue, taken after neoadjuvant nivolumab, alone or with ipilimumab, at or shortly before surgery. Every receptor here comes from an adult with non-small cell lung cancer.

The chain employs TRBV15 and TRBJ2-3; D ambiguous. Germline loops: CDR1 LNHNV, CDR2 YYDKDF (reference sequence). The CDR3 spans 15 residues. Trimming shortened V by 0 bases and J by 11 bases, and 18 bases separated the two germline ends. The CDR3 spells CATSRDLSSIGGQYF. CDR3 DNA: TGTGCCACCAGCAGAGATCTGAGTAGTATAGGTGGGCAGTATTTT.

This clone was seen a few times. V is TRBV7-9 and J is TRBJ1-1; D might be TRBD1 (6 bases). This CDR3 comprises 14 residues. Trimming cost V 1 base and J 2 bases, with 8 bases left between them. Germline CDR1 and CDR2: SEHNR and FQNEAQ (reference sequence). CDR3 sequence reads: CASSLGTANTEAFF. In DNA form, the CDR3 reads TGTGCCAGCAGCTTAGGGACAGCTAACACTGAAGCTTTCTTT.

The CDR3 region is CASSPREISNTGELFF. In DNA, the CDR3 is TGTGCCAGCAGCCCGCGGGAGATCTCGAACACCGGGGAGCTGTTTTTT. The V and J genes are TRBV7-8 and TRBJ2-2, with 7 bases that match TRBD2. V shed 5 bases, J shed 0 bases, and the junction held 6 bases outside the gene matches. The germline V gene encodes CDR1 SGHVS and CDR2 FQNEAQ. This CDR3 spans 16 amino acids.

This clone showed up just once. The V gene is TRBV28, the J gene TRBJ2-7; D is perhaps TRBD2 (5 bases). In germline, CDR1 is MDHEN, CDR2 SYDVKM. Trimming shortened V by 4 bases and J by 2 bases, and 12 bases separated the two germline ends. The CDR3 covers 14 residues. CDR3 nucleotides: TGTGCCAGCAGTTGGGTCGGGGTCCCCTACGAGCAGTACTTC. It is translated as CASSWVGVPYEQYF.

This chain connects TRBV10-2 to TRBJ1-2; TRBD1 might be the D (5 bases). From germline, CDR1 is WSHSY and CDR2 SAAADI. V dropped 8 bases and J dropped 1 base, with 17 bases sitting between them. The CDR3 runs to 15 residues. CDR3: CASADPGTLNYGYTF. The CDR3 DNA follows: TGCGCCAGCGCTGACCCCGGGACCCTTAACTATGGCTACACCTTC.

The DNA for the CDR3 is TGCAGCGTTGAACAAGGTAGCGGAGAAGAGACCCAGTACTTC. Protein sequence: CSVEQGSGEETQYF. The chain combines TRBV29-1 with TRBJ2-5, with a possible D match to TRBD2 (6 bases). The CDR3 is 14 amino acids. The V gene lost 2 bases and the J gene lost 3 bases, with 13 bases spanning the gap. Looked up from germline, CDR1 is SQVTM and CDR2 is ANQGSEA.

The rearrangement links TRBV11-2 to TRBJ2-7, with D possibly being TRBD1 (5 bases). The germline V gene encodes CDR1 SGHAT and CDR2 FQNNGV. The CDR3 consists of 16 residues. The V gene lost 1 base and the J gene lost 1 base, with 14 bases spanning the gap. The CDR3 here is CASSLVGAGKSYEQYF. CDR3 DNA sequence: TGTGCCAGCAGCTTAGTTGGGGCAGGCAAGTCCTACGAGCAGTACTTC.

V gene TRBV25-1 combines with J gene TRBJ2-2; D is ambiguous. Trimming left V 6 bases short and J 4 bases short, with 9 bases between. The CDR3 extends over 13 amino acids. The germline CDR1 and CDR2 sequences are MGHDK and SYGVNS. The CDR3 protein is CASRGKGTGELFF. Here the CDR3 DNA reads TGTGCCAGCAGGGGCAAAGGCACCGGGGAGCTGTTTTTT.

The table lists this clone with a few counts. This sequence joins TRBV11-3 and TRBJ2-1; 7 nucleotides agree with TRBD1. The CDR3 is made up of 15 amino acids. The germline gives CDR1 SGHNT, CDR2 YENEEA. Losses at the gene ends were 0 bases for V and 2 bases for J; bases not matched to a gene: 1. The DNA for the CDR3 is TGTGCCAGCAGCTTAGACAGGGGGACCTACAATGAGCAGTTCTTC. Translation: CASSLDRGTYNEQFF.

This chain links TRBV2 with TRBJ2-2, with 8 nucleotides matching TRBD1. J lost 3 bases, V lost 8 bases, and 8 bases had no gene match. Germline lookup yields CDR1 SNHLY and CDR2 FYNNEI. This CDR3 comprises 15 residues. This CDR3 reads CASGRGRSDTGELFF. In nucleotides, the CDR3 is TGTGCCAGCGGCAGGGGGCGAAGTGACACCGGGGAGCTGTTTTTT.

This chain joins TRBV19 and TRBJ1-1, with D perhaps matching TRBD1 (6 bases). V was cut by 4 bases and J by 2 bases, with 14 bases left in between. Germline V gene data show CDR1 as LNHDA and CDR2 as SQIVND (reference sequence). The CDR3 covers 15 residues. The CDR3 loop is CASSRGPGTNTEAFF. For the CDR3, the DNA is TGTGCCAGTAGTAGGGGGCCCGGGACAAACACTGAAGCTTTCTTT.

The chain combines TRBV4-1 with TRBJ2-7, with TRBD2 matching 13 bases. The CDR3 consists of 17 residues. Germline values: CDR1 MGHRA, CDR2 YSYEKL. The ends lost 0 bases at V and 1 base at J; junction bases unmatched: 3. CDR3 nucleotides: TGCGCCAGCAGCCAAGATAGGGGACTAGCGGGATCCTACGAGCAGTACTTC. Its protein product is CASSQDRGLAGSYEQYF.

This clone was seen only a few times. The chain joins TRBV2 to TRBJ2-2; D not certain. Trimming left V 7 bases short and J 4 bases short, with 10 bases between. Germline CDR1 SNHLY, CDR2 FYNNEI. The length of the CDR3 is 13 residues. The CDR3 DNA follows: TGTGCCAGCAAAGAGGTTCCCACCGGGGAGCTGTTTTTT. Its protein is CASKEVPTGELFF.

This chain uses TRBV6-4 with TRBJ2-1, with TRBD2 identical over 9 bases. This CDR3 has 18 amino acids. The trim removed 5 bases at V and 7 bases at J, leaving 18 bases unmatched. Germline CDR1 and CDR2: MRHNA and SNTAGT. This chain's CDR3 is CASSPTGLALTGGNEQFF. CDR3 nucleotides: TGTGCCAGCAGTCCCACAGGACTAGCGCTGACTGGGGGTAATGAGCAGTTCTTC.

Concerning this clone itself: The same CDR3 is also encoded by other DNA sequences in this sample. The chain employs TRBV18 and TRBJ2-5, with 9 nucleotides matching TRBD1. The CDR3 length is 14 residues. The V gene's germline CDR1 is KGHSH and CDR2 LQKENI. V lost 3 bases to trimming and J lost 3 bases; unmatched junction nucleotides: 2. In nucleotides, the CDR3 is TGTGCCAGCTCACCCGGGACAGGGAAAGAGACCCAGTACTTC. Translation: CASSPGTGKETQYF.

The genes are TRBV13 and TRBJ2-1; perhaps D is TRBD1 or TRBD2 (5 bases each). Trimming took off 8 bases at V and 9 bases at J, with 20 bases between the two ends. The CDR3 has 14 residues. Germline V gives CDR1 PRHDT, CDR2 FYEKMQ (reference sequence). CDR3 in DNA: TGTGCCAGCCCCCTAGCTGCAGGCAGGGTTGAGCAGTTCTTC. It specifies CASPLAAGRVEQFF.

The chain employs TRBV5-6 and TRBJ2-2; D remains unclear. The germline V gene has CDR1 SGHDT and CDR2 YYEEEE. V was clipped by 2 bases and J by 4 bases, with 6 bases between them. The CDR3 covers 13 residues. The CDR3 DNA is TGTGCCAGCAGCTTTCCCGGCACCGGGGAGCTGTTTTTT. It yields the protein CASSFPGTGELFF.

This clone has a single count. The CDR3 DNA reads as TGCAGCGTTGTTCAAAGTCAAGAGACCCAGTACTTC. It codes for CSVVQSQETQYF. J is TRBJ2-5 and V is TRBV29-1; no reliable D call. Trimming pared 4 bases from V and 2 bases from J, leaving 8 bases between. The CDR3 is made up of 12 amino acids. Germline V gene sequence: CDR1 SQVTM, CDR2 ANQGSEA.

This rearrangement joins TRBV5-1 to TRBJ2-3; D possibly corresponds to TRBD2 (5 bases). V gave up 2 bases and J gave up 6 bases, with 10 bases separating them. Germline V gene data show CDR1 as SGHRS and CDR2 as YFSETQ. This CDR3 region has 13 residues. The CDR3 nucleotides read TGCGCCAGCAGCTTAAGACCGGGGGATACGCAGTATTTT. It yields the protein CASSLRPGDTQYF.

This clone was counted between two and nine times. The chain recombines TRBV30 with TRBJ1-4; D is unresolved. The CDR3 contains 14 residues. V lost 2 bases to trimming and J lost 8 bases, with 15 bases between them. The germline V gene has CDR1 GTSNPN and CDR2 SVGIG (reference sequence). CDR3 in DNA: TGTGCCTGGAGTCCCGCACCGGGTGGAGAAAAACTGTTTTTT. Encoded protein: CAWSPAPGGEKLFF. Complete variable domain (other parts from reference TRBV30 and TRBJ1-4): SQTIHQWPATLVQPVGSPLSLECTVEGTSNPNLYWYRQAAGRGLQLLFYSVGIGQISSEVPQNLSASRPQDRQFILSSKKLLLSDSGFYLCAWSPAPGGEKLFFGSGTQLSVL.

The genes are TRBV29-1 and TRBJ2-7; 8 positions agree with TRBD1. The CDR3 spans 11 residues. CDR1 is SQVTM and CDR2 is ANQGSEA in the germline V gene. Trimming cost V 3 bases and J 5 bases; bases outside gene matches: 0. In nucleotides, the CDR3 is TGCAGCGTTGAGACAGGGGACGAGCAGTACTTC. Its protein product is CSVETGDEQYF.

The CDR3 DNA follows: TGTGCCAGCAGCTTGTTACAGGGGACCCAAGAGACCCAGTACTTC. Protein sequence: CASSLLQGTQETQYF. The chain combines TRBV5-4 with TRBJ2-5; 7 bases line up with TRBD1. The CDR3 contains 15 residues. Trimming removed 1 base from V and 1 base from J; junction bases left unmatched: 4. Looked up from germline, CDR1 is SGHNT and CDR2 is YYREEE (reference sequence).

The CDR3 DNA follows: TGTGCCAGCAGCTTAGCTTACGGAAACACCATATATTTT. It codes for CASSLAYGNTIYF. The chain carries TRBV7-9 and TRBJ1-3; D unclear. V lost 0 bases and J lost 4, with 4 bases in between. Germline V lookup: CDR1 SEHNR, CDR2 FQNEAQ (reference sequence). CDR3 length equals 13 residues. Based on the CDR3 plus reference TRBV7-9 and TRBJ1-3, the full variable domain is DTGVSQNPRHKITKRGQNVTFRCDPISEHNRLYWYRQTLGQGPEFLTYFQNEAQLEKSRLLSDRFSAERPKGSFSTLEIQRTEQGDSAMYLCASSLAYGNTIYFGEGSWLTVV.

This clone was seen a few times. The chain recombines TRBV7-6 with TRBJ2-7; 9 nucleotides match TRBD1. Germline values: CDR1 SGHVS, CDR2 FNYEAQ. V was clipped by 0 bases and J by 9 bases; unmatched bases: 6. The CDR3 loop spans 14 amino acids. The CDR3 nucleotides are TGTGCCAGCAGCTTAGCCGGACAGGGGAAGGGGCAGTACTTC. This sequence encodes CASSLAGQGKGQYF. The entire variable domain, with the rest obtained from reference TRBV7-6 and TRBJ2-7, is as follows: GAGVSQSPRYKVTKRGQDVALRCDPISGHVSLYWYRQALGQGPEFLTYFNYEAQQDKSGLPNDRFSAERPEGSISTLTIQRTEQRDSAMYRCASSLAGQGKGQYFGPGTRLTVT.